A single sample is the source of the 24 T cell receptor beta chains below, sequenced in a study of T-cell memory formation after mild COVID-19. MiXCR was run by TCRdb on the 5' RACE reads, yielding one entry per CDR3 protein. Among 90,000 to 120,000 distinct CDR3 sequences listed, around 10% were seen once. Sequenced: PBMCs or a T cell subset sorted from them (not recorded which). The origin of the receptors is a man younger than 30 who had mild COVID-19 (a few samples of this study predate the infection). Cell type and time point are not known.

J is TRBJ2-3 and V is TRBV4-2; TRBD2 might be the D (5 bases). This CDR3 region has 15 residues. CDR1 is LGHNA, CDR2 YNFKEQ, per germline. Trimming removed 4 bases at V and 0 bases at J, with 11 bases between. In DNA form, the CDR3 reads TGTGCCAGCAGCCCCCCTAGCACTAGCACAGATACGCAGTATTTT. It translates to CASSPPSTSTDTQYF.

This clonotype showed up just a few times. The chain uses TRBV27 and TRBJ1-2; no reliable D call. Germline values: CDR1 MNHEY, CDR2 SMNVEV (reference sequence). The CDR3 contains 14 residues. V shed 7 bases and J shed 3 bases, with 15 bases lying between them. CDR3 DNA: TGTGCCAGCACCTCCTCTCAGGACCACTATGGCTACACCTTC. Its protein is CASTSSQDHYGYTF.

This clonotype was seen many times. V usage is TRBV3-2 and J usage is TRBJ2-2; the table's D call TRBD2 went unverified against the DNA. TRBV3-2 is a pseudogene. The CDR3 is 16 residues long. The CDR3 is CASSQGTSDYTGELFF. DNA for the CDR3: TGTGCCAGCAGCCAAGGGACTAGCGACTACACCGGGGAGCTGTTTTTT.

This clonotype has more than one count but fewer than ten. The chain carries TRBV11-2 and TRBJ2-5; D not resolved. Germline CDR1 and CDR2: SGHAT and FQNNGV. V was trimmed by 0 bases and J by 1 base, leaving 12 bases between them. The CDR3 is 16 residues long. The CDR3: CASSLDHGYIQETQYF. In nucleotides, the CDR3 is TGTGCCAGCAGCTTAGATCACGGGTACATCCAAGAGACCCAGTACTTC.

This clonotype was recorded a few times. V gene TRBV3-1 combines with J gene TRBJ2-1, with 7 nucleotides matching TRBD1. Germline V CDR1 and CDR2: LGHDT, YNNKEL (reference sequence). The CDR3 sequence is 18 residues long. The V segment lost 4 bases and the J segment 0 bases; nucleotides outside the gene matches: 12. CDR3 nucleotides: TGTGCCAGCAGCCTACCCCCCGGACAGGCGGGCTCCTACAATGAGCAGTTCTTC. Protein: CASSLPPGQAGSYNEQFF.

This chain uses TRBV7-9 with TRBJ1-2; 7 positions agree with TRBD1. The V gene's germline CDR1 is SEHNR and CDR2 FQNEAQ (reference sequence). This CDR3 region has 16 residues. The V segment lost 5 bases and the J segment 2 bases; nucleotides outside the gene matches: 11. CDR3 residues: CASSITGTDFNYGYTF. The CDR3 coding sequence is TGTGCCAGCAGCATCACCGGGACAGACTTCAACTATGGCTACACCTTC. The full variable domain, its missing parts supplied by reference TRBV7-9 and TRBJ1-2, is DTGVSQNPRHKITKRGQNVTFRCDPISEHNRLYWYRQTLGQGPEFLTYFQNEAQLEKSRLLSDRFSAERPKGSFSTLEIQRTEQGDSAMYLCASSITGTDFNYGYTFGSGTRLTVV.

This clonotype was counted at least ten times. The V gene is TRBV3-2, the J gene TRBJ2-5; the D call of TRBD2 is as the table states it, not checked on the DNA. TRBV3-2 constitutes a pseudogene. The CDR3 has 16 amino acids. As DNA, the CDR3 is TGTGCCAGCAGCCCGGGACTAGCCGGCAAGCAAGAGACCCAGTACTTC. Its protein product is CASSPGLAGKQETQYF.

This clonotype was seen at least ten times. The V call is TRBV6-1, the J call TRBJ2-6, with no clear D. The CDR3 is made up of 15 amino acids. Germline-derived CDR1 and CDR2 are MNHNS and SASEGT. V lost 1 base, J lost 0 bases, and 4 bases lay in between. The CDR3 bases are TGTGCCAGCAGTGAAGGGGGCTCTGGGGCCAACGTCCTGACTTTC. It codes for CASSEGGSGANVLTF.

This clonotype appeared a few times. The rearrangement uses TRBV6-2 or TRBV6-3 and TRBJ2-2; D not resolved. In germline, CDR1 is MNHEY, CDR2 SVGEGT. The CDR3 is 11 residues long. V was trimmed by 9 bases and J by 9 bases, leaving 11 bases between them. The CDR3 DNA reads TGTGCCAGTGAAGGACGTCGGGAGCTGTTTTTT. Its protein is CASEGRRELFF.

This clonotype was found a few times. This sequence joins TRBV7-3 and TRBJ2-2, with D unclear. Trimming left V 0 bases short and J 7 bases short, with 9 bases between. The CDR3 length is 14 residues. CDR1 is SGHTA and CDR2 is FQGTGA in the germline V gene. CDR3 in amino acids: CASSLTLLGGELFF. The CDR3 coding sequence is TGTGCCAGCAGCTTAACGTTGTTGGGCGGGGAGCTGTTTTTT.

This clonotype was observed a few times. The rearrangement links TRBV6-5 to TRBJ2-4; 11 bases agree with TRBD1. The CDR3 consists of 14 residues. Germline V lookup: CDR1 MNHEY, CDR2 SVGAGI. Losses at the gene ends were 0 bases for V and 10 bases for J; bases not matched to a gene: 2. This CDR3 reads CASSYSGQGVIQYF. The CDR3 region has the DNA TGTGCCAGCAGTTACTCGGGACAGGGGGTTATTCAGTACTTC.

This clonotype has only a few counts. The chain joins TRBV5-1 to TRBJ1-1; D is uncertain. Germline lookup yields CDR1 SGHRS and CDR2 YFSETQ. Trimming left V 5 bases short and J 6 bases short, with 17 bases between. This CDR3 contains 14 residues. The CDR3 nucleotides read TGCGCCAGCAGGGGCGGAGGCGGCTCCGCTGAAGCTTTCTTT. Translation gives CASRGGGGSAEAFF.

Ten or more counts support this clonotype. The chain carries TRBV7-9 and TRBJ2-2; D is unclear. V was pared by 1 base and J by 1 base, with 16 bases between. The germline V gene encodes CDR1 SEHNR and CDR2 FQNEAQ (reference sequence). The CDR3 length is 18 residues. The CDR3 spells CASSLGGWAAENTGELFF. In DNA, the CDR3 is TGTGCCAGCAGCTTAGGTGGATGGGCAGCTGAGAACACCGGGGAGCTGTTTTTT.

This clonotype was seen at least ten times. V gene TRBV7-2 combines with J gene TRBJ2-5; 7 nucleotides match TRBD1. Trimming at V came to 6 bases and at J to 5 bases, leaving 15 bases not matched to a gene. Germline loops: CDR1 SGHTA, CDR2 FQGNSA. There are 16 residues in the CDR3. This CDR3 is CASRYHTGTAEETQYF. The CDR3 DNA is TGTGCCAGCAGGTATCATACCGGGACAGCGGAGGAGACCCAGTACTTC.

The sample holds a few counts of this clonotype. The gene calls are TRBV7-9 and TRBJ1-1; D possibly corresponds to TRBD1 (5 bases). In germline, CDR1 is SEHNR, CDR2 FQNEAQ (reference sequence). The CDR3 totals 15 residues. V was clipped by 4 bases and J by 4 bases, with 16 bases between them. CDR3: CASSSGSVGGTEAFF. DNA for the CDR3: TGTGCCAGCAGCTCCGGGTCGGTGGGGGGCACTGAAGCTTTCTTT.

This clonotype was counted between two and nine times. The CDR3 bases are TGTGCCAGCAGCCCGGGACCGGACAATGAGCAGTTCTTC. It translates to CASSPGPDNEQFF. The chain recombines TRBV6-5 with TRBJ2-1; D may be TRBD1 or TRBD2 (5 bases each). CDR1 and CDR2 (germline): MNHEY, SVGAGI. The CDR3 contains 13 residues. Trimming stripped 6 bases from V and 5 bases from J, with 11 bases between.

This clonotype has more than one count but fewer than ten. Written as DNA, the CDR3 is TGTGCCAGCCAGTTACAGGCTGGGTTCTCGAACACTGAAGCTTTCTTT. This gives the protein CASQLQAGFSNTEAFF. The chain links TRBV12-3 or TRBV12-4 to TRBJ1-1; D might be TRBD1 (5 bases). The length of the CDR3 is 16 residues. V lost 8 bases, J lost 1 base, and 20 bases lay in between.

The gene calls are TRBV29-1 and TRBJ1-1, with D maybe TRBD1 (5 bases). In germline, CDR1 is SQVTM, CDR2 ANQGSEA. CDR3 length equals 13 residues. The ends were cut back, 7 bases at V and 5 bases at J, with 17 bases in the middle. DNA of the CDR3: TGCAGCGCCACAATTGGGGGGGGGACTGAAGCTTTCTTT. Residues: CSATIGGGTEAFF. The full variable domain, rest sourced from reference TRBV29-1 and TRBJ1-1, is SAVISQKPSRDICQRGTSLTIQCQVDSQVTMMFWYRQQPGQSLTLIATANQGSEATYESGFVIDKFPISRPNLTFSTLTVSNMSPEDSSIYLCSATIGGGTEAFFGQGTRLTVV.

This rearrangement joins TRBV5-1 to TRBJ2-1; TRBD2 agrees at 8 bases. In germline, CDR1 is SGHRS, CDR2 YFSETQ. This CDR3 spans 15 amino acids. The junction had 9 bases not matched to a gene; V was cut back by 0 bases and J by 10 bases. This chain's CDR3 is CASSLVLRGAGEQFF. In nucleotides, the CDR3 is TGCGCCAGCAGCTTGGTTTTGCGGGGGGCTGGAGAGCAGTTCTTC.

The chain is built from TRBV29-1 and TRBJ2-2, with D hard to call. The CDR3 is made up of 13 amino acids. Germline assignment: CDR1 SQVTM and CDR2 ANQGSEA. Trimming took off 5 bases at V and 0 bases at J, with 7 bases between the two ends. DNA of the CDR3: TGCAGCGTTAGGGAACCGAACACCGGGGAGCTGTTTTTT. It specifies CSVREPNTGELFF.

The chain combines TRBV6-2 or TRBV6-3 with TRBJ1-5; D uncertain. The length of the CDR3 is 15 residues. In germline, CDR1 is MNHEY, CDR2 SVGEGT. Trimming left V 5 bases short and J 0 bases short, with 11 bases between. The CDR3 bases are TGTGCCAGCAGTGCTGGGCCCCATAGCAATCAGCCCCAGCATTTT. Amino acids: CASSAGPHSNQPQHF.

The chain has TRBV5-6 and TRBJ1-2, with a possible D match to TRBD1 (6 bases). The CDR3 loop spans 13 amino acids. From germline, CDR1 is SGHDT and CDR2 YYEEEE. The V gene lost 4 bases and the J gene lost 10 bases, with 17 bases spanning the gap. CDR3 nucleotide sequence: TGTGCCAGCAGCCCTTTGGGACAAGCCATCTACACCTTC. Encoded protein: CASSPLGQAIYTF.

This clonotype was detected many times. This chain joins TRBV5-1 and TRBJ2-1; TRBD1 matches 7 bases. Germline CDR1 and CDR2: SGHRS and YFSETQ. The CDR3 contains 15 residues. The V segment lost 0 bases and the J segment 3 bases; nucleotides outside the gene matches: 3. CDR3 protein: CASSLAGTVYNEQFF. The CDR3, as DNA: TGCGCCAGCAGCTTGGCCGGGACAGTCTACAATGAGCAGTTCTTC.

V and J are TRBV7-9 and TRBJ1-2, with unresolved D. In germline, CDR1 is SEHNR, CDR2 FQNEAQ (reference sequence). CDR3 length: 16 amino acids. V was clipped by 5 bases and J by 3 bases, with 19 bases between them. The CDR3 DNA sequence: TGTGCCAGCAGCCCAAGGGTCCGGGGAGAGGACTATGGCTACACCTTC. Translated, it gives CASSPRVRGEDYGYTF.